Listed below are T cell receptor beta chains from one sample, sequenced in a study of blood T cell repertoires in COVID-19. The data were produced by immunoSEQ multiplex PCR, yet TCRdb's version contains in-frame clones alone and is incomplete. The profile shows 250,000 to 300,000 clones, roughly nine tenths of them singletons. Material: peripheral blood. The receptors were sampled from a woman in her twenties or thirties with COVID-19, enrolled during active disease. Both conserved end residues are part of each CDR3. The order of the fields is D gene, clone size, V gene, J gene, CDR3 DNA, CDR3 protein. The D gene is left open where the match is weak. Where a row states a size, it is once, few, many or the class of an expanded clone; other rows omit it.

D gene: TRBD2
clone size: NA
V gene: TRBV16
J gene: TRBJ2-3
CDR3 DNA: TGTGCCAGCAGCCATCAGGGACTAGCGGGGAAAGATACGCAGTATTTT
CDR3 protein: CASSHQGLAGKDTQYF

D gene: TRBD2
clone size: NA
V gene: TRBV3-1/TRBV3-2
J gene: TRBJ2-1
CDR3 DNA: TGTGCCAGCAGCCAAGAGCTAGCGGGGGCGCCCCGGCAGTTCTTC
CDR3 protein: CASSQELAGAPRQFF

D gene: TRBD2
clone size: NA
V gene: TRBV15
J gene: TRBJ2-1
CDR3 DNA: TGTGCCACCAGCAGAGGAGCGGGGCTCTACAATGAGCAGTTCTTC
CDR3 protein: CATSRGAGLYNEQFF

D gene: TRBD2
clone size: NA
V gene: TRBV2
J gene: TRBJ2-2
CDR3 DNA: TGTGCCAGCACCGCACTAGGACTAGCGGGGGGCTCGAACACCGGGGAGCTGTTTTTT
CDR3 protein: CASTALGLAGGSNTGELFF

D gene: NA
clone size: NA
V gene: TRBV10-3
J gene: TRBJ1-4
CDR3 DNA: TGTGCCGCCAGGCAGGGCCCAACTAATGAAAAACTGTTTTTT
CDR3 protein: CAARQGPTNEKLFF

D gene: NA
clone size: NA
V gene: TRBV2
J gene: TRBJ1-6
CDR3 DNA: TGTGCCAGCAGTGGACAGGAATCGACACCCCTCCACTTT
CDR3 protein: CASSGQESTPLHF

D gene: NA
clone size: NA
V gene: TRBV6-6
J gene: TRBJ1-4
CDR3 DNA: TGTGCCAGCAGTCCAGGGGAAAAACTGTTTTTT
CDR3 protein: CASSPGEKLFF

D gene: NA
clone size: NA
V gene: TRBV30
J gene: TRBJ1-6
CDR3 DNA: TGTGCCTGGAGTGTAGCGGGGCCCGGGCTGAATTCACCCCTCCACTTT
CDR3 protein: CAWSVAGPGLNSPLHF

D gene: TRBD1
clone size: NA
V gene: TRBV2
J gene: TRBJ1-1
CDR3 DNA: TGTGCCACCCAGGGGGCCGGGGACACTGAAGCTTTCTTT
CDR3 protein: CATQGAGDTEAFF

D gene: NA
clone size: few
V gene: TRBV27
J gene: TRBJ2-7
CDR3 DNA: TGTGCCAGCAGTTTATCCTCGGACAGACGCTCCTACGAGCAGTACTTC
CDR3 protein: CASSLSSDRRSYEQYF

D gene: NA
clone size: NA
V gene: TRBV19
J gene: TRBJ1-2
CDR3 DNA: TGTGCCAGTACTTGGTCCCAGGGATTCTATGGCTACACCTTC
CDR3 protein: CASTWSQGFYGYTF

D gene: NA
clone size: NA
V gene: TRBV24-1
J gene: TRBJ2-1
CDR3 DNA: TGTGCCACCAGTGATCCCGACCCGGCGGCTAGGAGGAATGAGCAGTTCTTC
CDR3 protein: CATSDPDPAARRNEQFF

D gene: NA
clone size: NA
V gene: TRBV23-1
J gene: TRBJ2-7
CDR3 DNA: TGCGCCAGCAGTCAGGGGGGCTACGAGCAGTACTTC
CDR3 protein: CASSQGGYEQYF

D gene: NA
clone size: NA
V gene: TRBV3-1/TRBV3-2
J gene: TRBJ1-3
CDR3 DNA: TGTGCCAGCAGCCAAGGACAGCTCTCTGGAAACACCATATATTTT
CDR3 protein: CASSQGQLSGNTIYF

D gene: NA
clone size: NA
V gene: TRBV27
J gene: TRBJ1-1
CDR3 DNA: TGTGCCAGCAGTTTATCCGGGATTATGAACACTGAAGCTTTCTTT
CDR3 protein: CASSLSGIMNTEAFF

D gene: TRBD2
clone size: once
V gene: TRBV12-3/TRBV12-4
J gene: TRBJ2-1
CDR3 DNA: TGTGCCAGCAGTACACTAGCGCGTAATGAGCAGTTCTTC
CDR3 protein: CASSTLARNEQFF

D gene: NA
clone size: NA
V gene: TRBV4-1
J gene: TRBJ2-5
CDR3 DNA: TGCGCCAGCAGCCAAGTTTGGCCAGTCCAAGAGACCCAGTACTTC
CDR3 protein: CASSQVWPVQETQYF

D gene: NA
clone size: NA
V gene: TRBV5-6
J gene: TRBJ1-3
CDR3 DNA: TGTGCCAGCAGCCGTCGGGACACCTCCCATGGGGACTCTGGAAACACCATATATTTT
CDR3 protein: CASSRRDTSHGDSGNTIYF

D gene: TRBD1
clone size: NA
V gene: TRBV19
J gene: TRBJ1-4
CDR3 DNA: TGTGCCAGTAGTACTACGGGGGACGCCCGCAGGGGGAAACTGTTTTTT
CDR3 protein: CASSTTGDARRGKLFF

D gene: NA
clone size: NA
V gene: TRBV18
J gene: TRBJ1-2
CDR3 DNA: TGTGCCAGCTCACCACCGATGGAGGGCTATGGCTACACCTTC
CDR3 protein: CASSPPMEGYGYTF

D gene: TRBD1
clone size: NA
V gene: TRBV19
J gene: TRBJ1-2
CDR3 DNA: TGTGCCAGTAGTCACCGGGACAGGGCATATGGCTACACCTTC
CDR3 protein: CASSHRDRAYGYTF

D gene: TRBD1
clone size: NA
V gene: TRBV5-1
J gene: TRBJ2-1
CDR3 DNA: TGCGCCAGCAAGGAGACAGGGGTCAATGAGCAGTTCTTC
CDR3 protein: CASKETGVNEQFF

D gene: NA
clone size: NA
V gene: TRBV19
J gene: TRBJ1-1
CDR3 DNA: TGTGCCAGTAAAAAGGGAGAATTTGGAGAAGCTTTCTTT
CDR3 protein: CASKKGEFGEAFF

D gene: NA
clone size: NA
V gene: TRBV27
J gene: TRBJ2-7
CDR3 DNA: TGTGCCAGCAGTTTCGGGGAACTGTACGAGCAGTACTTC
CDR3 protein: CASSFGELYEQYF

D gene: NA
clone size: NA
V gene: TRBV29-1
J gene: TRBJ2-2
CDR3 DNA: TGCAGCGTTGAAGAAGGTACAGACGGCACCGGGGAGCTGTTTTTT
CDR3 protein: CSVEEGTDGTGELFF

D gene: NA
clone size: NA
V gene: TRBV7-6
J gene: TRBJ2-7
CDR3 DNA: TGTGCCAGCAGCCCAAATGAGGGTATCGCCTACGAGCAGTACTTC
CDR3 protein: CASSPNEGIAYEQYF

D gene: NA
clone size: NA
V gene: TRBV28
J gene: TRBJ1-3
CDR3 DNA: TGTGCCAGCAGTTTTCCAGGAAACACCATATATTTT
CDR3 protein: CASSFPGNTIYF

D gene: TRBD1
clone size: NA
V gene: TRBV19
J gene: TRBJ1-5
CDR3 DNA: TGTGCCAGTAATCAACAGGGGATCGGTAATCAGCCCCAGCATTTT
CDR3 protein: CASNQQGIGNQPQHF

D gene: NA
clone size: NA
V gene: TRBV3-1/TRBV3-2
J gene: TRBJ2-6
CDR3 DNA: TGTGCCAGCAGCCACCCCGTCCGGGGGGCGGAAGGGGCCAACGTCCTGACTTTC
CDR3 protein: CASSHPVRGAEGANVLTF

D gene: TRBD2
clone size: few
V gene: TRBV9
J gene: TRBJ2-2
CDR3 DNA: TGTGCCAGCAGCGTAGGAGTGGGACTAGCGGGGACGTACACCGGGGAGCTGTTTTTT
CDR3 protein: CASSVGVGLAGTYTGELFF

D gene: NA
clone size: NA
V gene: TRBV6-4
J gene: TRBJ1-1
CDR3 DNA: TGTGCCAGCAGTGACTCGATAAGGAGCTCTGAAGCTTTCTTT
CDR3 protein: CASSDSIRSSEAFF

D gene: TRBD1
clone size: NA
V gene: TRBV30
J gene: TRBJ1-1
CDR3 DNA: TGTGCCTGGAGTGTACAGGGGTCCACTGAAGCTTTCTTT
CDR3 protein: CAWSVQGSTEAFF

D gene: NA
clone size: NA
V gene: TRBV29-1
J gene: TRBJ2-7
CDR3 DNA: TGCAGCGTTGAAGAAACAGGCTACGAGCAGTACTTC
CDR3 protein: CSVEETGYEQYF

D gene: NA
clone size: NA
V gene: TRBV19
J gene: TRBJ1-3
CDR3 DNA: TGTGCCAGTAGTATGTCACCCACAGGCGGATTCGGAAACACCATATATTTT
CDR3 protein: CASSMSPTGGFGNTIYF

D gene: TRBD2
clone size: NA
V gene: TRBV27
J gene: TRBJ2-1
CDR3 DNA: TGTGCCAGCAGCCCCGCTTGGACTAGCAGGGGCGATGAGCAGTTCTTC
CDR3 protein: CASSPAWTSRGDEQFF

D gene: TRBD1
clone size: NA
V gene: TRBV4-1
J gene: TRBJ2-4
CDR3 DNA: TGCGCCAGCAGCCATCTCTTACAGGGGGCCAAAAACATTCAGTACTTC
CDR3 protein: CASSHLLQGAKNIQYF